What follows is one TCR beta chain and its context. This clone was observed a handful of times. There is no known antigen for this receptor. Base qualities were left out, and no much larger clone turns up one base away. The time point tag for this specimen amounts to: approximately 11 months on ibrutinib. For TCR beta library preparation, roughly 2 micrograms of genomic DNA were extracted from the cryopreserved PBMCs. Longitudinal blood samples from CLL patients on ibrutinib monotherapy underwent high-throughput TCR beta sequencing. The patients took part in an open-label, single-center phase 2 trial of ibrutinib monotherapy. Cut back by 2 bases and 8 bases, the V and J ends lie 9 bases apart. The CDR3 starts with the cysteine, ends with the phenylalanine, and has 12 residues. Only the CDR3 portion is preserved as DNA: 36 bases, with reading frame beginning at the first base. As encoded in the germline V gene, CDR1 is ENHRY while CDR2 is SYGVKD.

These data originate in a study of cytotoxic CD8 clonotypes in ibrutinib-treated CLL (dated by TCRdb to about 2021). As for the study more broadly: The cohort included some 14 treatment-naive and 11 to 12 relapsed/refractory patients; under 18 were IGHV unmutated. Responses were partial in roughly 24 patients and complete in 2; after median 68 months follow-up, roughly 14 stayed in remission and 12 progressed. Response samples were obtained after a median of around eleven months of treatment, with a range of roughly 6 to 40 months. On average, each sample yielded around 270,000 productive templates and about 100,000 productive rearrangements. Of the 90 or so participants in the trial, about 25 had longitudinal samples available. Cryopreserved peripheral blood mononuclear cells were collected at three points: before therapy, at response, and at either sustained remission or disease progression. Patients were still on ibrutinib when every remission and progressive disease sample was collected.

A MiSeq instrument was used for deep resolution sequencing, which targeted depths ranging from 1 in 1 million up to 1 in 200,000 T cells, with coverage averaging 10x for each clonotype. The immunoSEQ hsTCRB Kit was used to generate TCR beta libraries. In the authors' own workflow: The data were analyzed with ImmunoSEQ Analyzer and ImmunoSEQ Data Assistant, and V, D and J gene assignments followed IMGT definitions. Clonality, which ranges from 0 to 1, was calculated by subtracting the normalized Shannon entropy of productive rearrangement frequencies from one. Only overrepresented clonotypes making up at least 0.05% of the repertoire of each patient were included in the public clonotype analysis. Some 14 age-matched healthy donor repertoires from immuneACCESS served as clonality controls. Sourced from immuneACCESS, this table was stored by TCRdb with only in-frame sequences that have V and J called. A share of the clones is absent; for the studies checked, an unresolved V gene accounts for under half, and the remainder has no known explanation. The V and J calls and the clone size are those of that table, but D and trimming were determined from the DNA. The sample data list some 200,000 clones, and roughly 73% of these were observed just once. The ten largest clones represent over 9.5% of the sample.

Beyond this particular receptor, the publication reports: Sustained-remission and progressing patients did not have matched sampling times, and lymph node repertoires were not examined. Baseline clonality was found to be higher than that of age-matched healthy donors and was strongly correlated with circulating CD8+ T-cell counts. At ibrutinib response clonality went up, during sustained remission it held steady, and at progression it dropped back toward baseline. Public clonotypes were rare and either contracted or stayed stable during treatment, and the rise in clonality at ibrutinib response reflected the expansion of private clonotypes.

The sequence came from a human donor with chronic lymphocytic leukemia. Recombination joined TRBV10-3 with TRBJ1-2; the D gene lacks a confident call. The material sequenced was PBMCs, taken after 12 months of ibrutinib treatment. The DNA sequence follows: TGTGCCATCAGTGAGCCACCAGACGGCTACACCTTC. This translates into CAISEPPDGYTF.